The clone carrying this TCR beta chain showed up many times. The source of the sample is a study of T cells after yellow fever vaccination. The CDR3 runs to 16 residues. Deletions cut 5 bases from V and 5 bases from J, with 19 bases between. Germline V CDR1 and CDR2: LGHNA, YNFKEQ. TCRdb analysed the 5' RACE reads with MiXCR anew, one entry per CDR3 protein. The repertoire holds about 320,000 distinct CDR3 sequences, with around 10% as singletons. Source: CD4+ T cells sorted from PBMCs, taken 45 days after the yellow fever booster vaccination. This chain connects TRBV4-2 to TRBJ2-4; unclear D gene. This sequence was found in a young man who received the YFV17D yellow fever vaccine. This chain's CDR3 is CASSLIAAGGQNIQYF. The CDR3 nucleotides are TGTGCCAGCAGCTTGATTGCGGCCGGCGGCCAAAACATTCAGTACTTC.